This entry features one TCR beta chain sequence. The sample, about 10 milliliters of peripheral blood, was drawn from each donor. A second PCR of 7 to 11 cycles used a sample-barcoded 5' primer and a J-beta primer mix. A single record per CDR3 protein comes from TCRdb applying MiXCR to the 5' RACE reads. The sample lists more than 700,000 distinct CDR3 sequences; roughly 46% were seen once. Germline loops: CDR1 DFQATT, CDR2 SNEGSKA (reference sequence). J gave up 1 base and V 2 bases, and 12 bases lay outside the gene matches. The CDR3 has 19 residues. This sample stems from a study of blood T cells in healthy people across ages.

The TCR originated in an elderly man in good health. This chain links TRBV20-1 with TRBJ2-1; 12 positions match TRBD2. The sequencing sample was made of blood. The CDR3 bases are TGCAGTGCTAGACCCTTGGGGCTAGCGGGAGGGCCTTCCTACAATGAGCAGTTCTTC. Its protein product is CSARPLGLAGGPSYNEQFF.